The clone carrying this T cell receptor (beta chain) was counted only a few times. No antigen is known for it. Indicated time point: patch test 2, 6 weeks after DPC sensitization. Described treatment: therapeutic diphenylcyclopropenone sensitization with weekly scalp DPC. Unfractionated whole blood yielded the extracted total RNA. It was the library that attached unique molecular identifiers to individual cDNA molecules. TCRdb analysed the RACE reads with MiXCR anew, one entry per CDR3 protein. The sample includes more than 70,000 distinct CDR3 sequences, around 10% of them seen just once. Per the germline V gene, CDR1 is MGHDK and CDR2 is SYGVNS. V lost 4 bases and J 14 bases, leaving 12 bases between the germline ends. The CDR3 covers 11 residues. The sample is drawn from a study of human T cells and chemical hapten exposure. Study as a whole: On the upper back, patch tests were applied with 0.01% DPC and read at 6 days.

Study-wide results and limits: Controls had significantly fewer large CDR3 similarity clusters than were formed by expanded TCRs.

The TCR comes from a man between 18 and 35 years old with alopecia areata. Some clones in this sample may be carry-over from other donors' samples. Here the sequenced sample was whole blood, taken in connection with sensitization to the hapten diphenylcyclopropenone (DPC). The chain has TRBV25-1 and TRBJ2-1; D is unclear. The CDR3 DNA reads TGTGCCAGCAGTGGTCCTTCCTTTAAGTTCTTC. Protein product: CASSGPSFKFF.